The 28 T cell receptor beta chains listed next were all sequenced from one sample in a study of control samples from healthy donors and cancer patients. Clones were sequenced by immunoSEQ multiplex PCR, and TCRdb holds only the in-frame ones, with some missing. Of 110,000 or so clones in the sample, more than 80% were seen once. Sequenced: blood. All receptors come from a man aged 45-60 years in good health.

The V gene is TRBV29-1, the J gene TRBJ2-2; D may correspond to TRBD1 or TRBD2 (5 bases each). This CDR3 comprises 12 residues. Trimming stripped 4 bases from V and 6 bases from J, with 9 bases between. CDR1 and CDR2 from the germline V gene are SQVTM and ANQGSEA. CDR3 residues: CSVGGSAGELFF. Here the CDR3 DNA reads TGCAGCGTTGGGGGGTCGGCCGGGGAGCTGTTTTTT.

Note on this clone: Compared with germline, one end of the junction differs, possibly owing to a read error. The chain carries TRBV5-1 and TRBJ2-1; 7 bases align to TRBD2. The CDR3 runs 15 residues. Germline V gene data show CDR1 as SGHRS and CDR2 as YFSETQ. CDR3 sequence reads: CASTLSGAGFNEQFF. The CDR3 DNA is TGCGCCAGCACCTTGAGCGGGGCGGGCTTCAATGAGCAGTTCTTC.

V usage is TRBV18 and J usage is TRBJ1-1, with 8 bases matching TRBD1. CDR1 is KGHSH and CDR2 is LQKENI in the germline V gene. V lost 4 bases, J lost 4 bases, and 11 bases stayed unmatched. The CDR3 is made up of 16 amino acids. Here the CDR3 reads CASSLLQGAKGTEAFF. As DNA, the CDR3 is TGTGCCAGCTCACTTTTGCAGGGGGCGAAGGGCACTGAAGCTTTCTTT.

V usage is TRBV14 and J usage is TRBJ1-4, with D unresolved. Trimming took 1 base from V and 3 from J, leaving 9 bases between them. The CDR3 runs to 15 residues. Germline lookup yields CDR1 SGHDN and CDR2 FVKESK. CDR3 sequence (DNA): TGTGCCAGCAGCCAAGTCGGTAGATCTAATGAAAAACTGTTTTTT. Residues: CASSQVGRSNEKLFF.

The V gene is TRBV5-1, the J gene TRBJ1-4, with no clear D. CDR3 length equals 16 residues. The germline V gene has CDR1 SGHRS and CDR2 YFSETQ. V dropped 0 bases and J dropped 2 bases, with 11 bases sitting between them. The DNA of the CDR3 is TGCGCCAGCAGCTTGGTGTCAGGTCGGACTAATGAAAAACTGTTTTTT. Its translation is CASSLVSGRTNEKLFF.

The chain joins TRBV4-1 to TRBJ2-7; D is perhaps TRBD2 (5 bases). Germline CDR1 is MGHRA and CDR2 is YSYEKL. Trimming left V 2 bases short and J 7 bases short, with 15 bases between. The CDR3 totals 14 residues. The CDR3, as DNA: TGCGCCAGCAGCCAAATACACGGCCCGGGAGAGCAGTACTTC. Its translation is CASSQIHGPGEQYF.

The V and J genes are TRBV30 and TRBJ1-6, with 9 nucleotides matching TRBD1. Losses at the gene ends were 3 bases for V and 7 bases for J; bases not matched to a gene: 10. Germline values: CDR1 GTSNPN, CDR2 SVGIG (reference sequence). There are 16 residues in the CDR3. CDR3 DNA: TGTGCCTGGAGAGTTTTCGGGGGGACAGGGAATTCACCCCTCCACTTT. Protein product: CAWRVFGGTGNSPLHF.

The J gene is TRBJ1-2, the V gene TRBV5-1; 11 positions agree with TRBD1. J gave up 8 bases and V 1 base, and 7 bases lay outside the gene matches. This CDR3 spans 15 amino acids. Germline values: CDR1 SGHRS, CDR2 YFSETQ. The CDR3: CASSLTDRGLEGYTF. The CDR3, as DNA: TGCGCCAGCAGCTTGACGGACAGGGGGCTGGAGGGCTACACCTTC.

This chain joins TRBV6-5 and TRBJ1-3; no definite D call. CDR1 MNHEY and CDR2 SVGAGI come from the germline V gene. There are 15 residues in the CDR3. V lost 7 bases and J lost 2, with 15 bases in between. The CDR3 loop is CASISDVRTGNTIYF. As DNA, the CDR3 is TGTGCCAGCATTTCTGACGTACGTACTGGAAACACCATATATTTT.

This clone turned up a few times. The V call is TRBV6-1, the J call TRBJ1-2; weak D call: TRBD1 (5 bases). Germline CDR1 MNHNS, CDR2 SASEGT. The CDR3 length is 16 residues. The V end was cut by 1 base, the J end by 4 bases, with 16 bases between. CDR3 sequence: CASSEGPLRGPYGYTF. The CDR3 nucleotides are TGTGCCAGCAGTGAAGGTCCCCTAAGGGGTCCCTATGGCTACACCTTC.

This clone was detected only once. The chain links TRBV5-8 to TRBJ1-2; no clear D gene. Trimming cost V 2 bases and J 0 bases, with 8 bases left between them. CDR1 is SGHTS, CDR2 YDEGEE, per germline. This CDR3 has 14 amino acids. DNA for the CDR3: TGTGCCAGCAGCTTAAGGACTTCTAACTATGGCTACACCTTC. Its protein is CASSLRTSNYGYTF.

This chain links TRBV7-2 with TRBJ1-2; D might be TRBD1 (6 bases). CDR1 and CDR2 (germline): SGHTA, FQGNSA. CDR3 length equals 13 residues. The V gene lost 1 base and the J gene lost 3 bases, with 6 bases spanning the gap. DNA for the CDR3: TGTGCCAGCAGCTTAGACAGGGACTATGGCTACACCTTC. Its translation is CASSLDRDYGYTF.

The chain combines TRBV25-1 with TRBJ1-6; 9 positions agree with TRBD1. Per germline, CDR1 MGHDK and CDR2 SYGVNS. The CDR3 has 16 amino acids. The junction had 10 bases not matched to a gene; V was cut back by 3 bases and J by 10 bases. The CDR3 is CASSESGGQGTSPLHF. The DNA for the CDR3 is TGTGCCAGCAGTGAGAGTGGCGGACAGGGGACCTCACCCCTCCACTTT.

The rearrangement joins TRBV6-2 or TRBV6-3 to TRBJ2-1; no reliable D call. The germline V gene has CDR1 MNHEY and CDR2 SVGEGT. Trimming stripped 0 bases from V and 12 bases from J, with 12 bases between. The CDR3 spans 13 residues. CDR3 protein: CASSYSELYWQFF. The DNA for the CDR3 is TGTGCCAGCAGTTACTCCGAGTTATATTGGCAGTTCTTC.

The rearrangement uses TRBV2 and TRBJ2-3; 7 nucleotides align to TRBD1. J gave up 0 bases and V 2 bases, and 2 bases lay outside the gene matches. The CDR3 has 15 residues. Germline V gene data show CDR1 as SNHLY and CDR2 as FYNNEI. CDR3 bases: TGTGCCAGCAGTGAAACAGGGGCTAGCACAGATACGCAGTATTTT. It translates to CASSETGASTDTQYF. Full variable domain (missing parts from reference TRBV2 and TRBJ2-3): EPEVTQTPSHQVTQMGQEVILRCVPISNHLYFYWYRQILGQKVEFLVSFYNNEISEKSEIFDDQFSVERPDGSNFTLKIRSTKLEDSAMYFCASSETGASTDTQYFGPGTRLTVL.

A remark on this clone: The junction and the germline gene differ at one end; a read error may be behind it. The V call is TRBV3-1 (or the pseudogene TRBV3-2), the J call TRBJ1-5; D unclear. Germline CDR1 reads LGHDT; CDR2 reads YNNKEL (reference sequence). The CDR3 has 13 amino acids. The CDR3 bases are TGTGCCAGCAGCCAAGACGGTAATCAATCCCCTTTTTTT. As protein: CASSQDGNQSPFF.

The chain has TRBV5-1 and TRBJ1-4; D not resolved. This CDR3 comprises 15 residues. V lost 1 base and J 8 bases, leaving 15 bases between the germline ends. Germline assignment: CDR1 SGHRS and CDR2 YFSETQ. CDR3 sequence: CASSLRGFIEEKLFF. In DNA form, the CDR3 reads TGCGCCAGCAGCTTGCGAGGGTTTATTGAGGAAAAACTGTTTTTT. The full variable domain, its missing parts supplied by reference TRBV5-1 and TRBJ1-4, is KAGVTQTPRYLIKTRGQQVTLSCSPISGHRSVSWYQQTPGQGLQFLFEYFSETQRNKGNFPGRFSGRQFSNSRSEMNVSTLELGDSALYLCASSLRGFIEEKLFFGSGTQLSVL.

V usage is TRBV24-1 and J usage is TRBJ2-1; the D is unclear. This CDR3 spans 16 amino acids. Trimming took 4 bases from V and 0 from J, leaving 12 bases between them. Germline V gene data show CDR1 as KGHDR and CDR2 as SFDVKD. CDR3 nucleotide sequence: TGTGCCACCAGTGACCCTGGACCGAGCTCCTACAATGAGCAGTTCTTC. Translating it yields CATSDPGPSSYNEQFF.

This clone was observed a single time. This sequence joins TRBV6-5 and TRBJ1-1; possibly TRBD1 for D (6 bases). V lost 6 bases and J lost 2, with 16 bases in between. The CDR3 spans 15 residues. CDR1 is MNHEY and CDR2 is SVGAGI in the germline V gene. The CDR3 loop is CASRKENRVNTEAFF. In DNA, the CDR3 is TGTGCCAGCAGGAAGGAAAACAGGGTTAACACTGAAGCTTTCTTT.

This CDR3 is CSVDRPDRQETQYF. The CDR3 nucleotides read TGCAGCGTTGATAGACCCGACAGGCAGGAGACCCAGTACTTC. The chain joins TRBV29-1 to TRBJ2-5; the D gene is possibly TRBD1 (6 bases). The V gene lost 3 bases and the J gene lost 5 bases, with 16 bases spanning the gap. The germline gives CDR1 SQVTM, CDR2 ANQGSEA. This CDR3 is 14 amino acids long.

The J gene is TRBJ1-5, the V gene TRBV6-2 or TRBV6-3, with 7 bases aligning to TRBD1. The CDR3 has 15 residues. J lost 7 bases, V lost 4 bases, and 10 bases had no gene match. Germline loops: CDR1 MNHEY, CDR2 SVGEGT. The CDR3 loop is CASSSGAGGDQPQHF. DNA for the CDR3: TGTGCCAGCAGTTCTGGGGCAGGGGGGGACCAGCCCCAGCATTTT.

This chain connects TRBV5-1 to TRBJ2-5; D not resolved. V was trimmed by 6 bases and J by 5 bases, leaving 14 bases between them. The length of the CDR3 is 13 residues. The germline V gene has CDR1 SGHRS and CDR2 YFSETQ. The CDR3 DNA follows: TGCGCCAGCACCTTCGCTTCGGAGGAGACCCAGTACTTC. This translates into CASTFASEETQYF.

The CDR3 DNA sequence: TGCGCCAGCAGCTTGGCCGAGCTAAATGAAAAACTGTTTTTT. Protein: CASSLAELNEKLFF. The V and J genes are TRBV5-1 and TRBJ1-4, with D hard to call. CDR1 and CDR2 (germline): SGHRS, YFSETQ. The CDR3 length is 14 residues. Trimming removed 0 bases at V and 5 bases at J, with 8 bases between.

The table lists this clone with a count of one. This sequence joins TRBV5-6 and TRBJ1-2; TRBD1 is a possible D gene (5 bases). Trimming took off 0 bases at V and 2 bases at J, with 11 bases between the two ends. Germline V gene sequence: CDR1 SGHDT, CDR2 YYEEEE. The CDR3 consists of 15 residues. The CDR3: CASSLGGIQNYGYTF. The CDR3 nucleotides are TGTGCCAGCAGCTTGGGGGGGATCCAAAACTATGGCTACACCTTC.

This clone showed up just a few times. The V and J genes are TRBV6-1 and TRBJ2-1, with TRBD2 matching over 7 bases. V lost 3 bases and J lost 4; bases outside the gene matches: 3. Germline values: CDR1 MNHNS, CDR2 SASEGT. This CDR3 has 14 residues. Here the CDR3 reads CASSDQRGYNEQFF. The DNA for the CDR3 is TGTGCCAGCAGTGACCAGCGGGGTTACAATGAGCAGTTCTTC.

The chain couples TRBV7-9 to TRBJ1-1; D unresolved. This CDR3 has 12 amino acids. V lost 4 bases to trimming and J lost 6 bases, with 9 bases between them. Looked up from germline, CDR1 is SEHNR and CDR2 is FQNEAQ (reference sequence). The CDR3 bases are TGTGCCAGCAGCTCGTCACGGGCTGAAGCTTTCTTT. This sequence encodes CASSSSRAEAFF.

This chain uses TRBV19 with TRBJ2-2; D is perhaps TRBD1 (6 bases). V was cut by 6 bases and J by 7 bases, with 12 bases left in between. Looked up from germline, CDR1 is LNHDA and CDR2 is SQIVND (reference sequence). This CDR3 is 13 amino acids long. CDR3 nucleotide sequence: TGTGCCAGTAGCACAGGGACGGTCGGGGAGCTGTTTTTT. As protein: CASSTGTVGELFF.

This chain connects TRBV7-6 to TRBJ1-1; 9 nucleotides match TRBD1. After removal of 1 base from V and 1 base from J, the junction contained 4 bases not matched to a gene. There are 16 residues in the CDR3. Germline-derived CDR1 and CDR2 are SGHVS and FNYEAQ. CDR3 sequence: CASSLGDRDTNTEAFF. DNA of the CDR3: TGTGCCAGCAGCTTAGGGGACAGGGACACGAACACTGAAGCTTTCTTT.